This entry lists 32 T cell receptor beta chains sequenced from one sample in a study of blood T cell repertoires in COVID-19. Data came from immunoSEQ multiplex PCR; TCRdb stores just in-frame clones and leaves some out. Among roughly 150,000 clones listed, approximately 83% were seen once. The sequenced sample was peripheral blood. The receptors stem from a man in his 70s with active or convalescent COVID-19.

This clone occurred a few times. The V and J genes are TRBV2 and TRBJ1-6; D call uncertain. This CDR3 region has 13 residues. Germline V gene sequence: CDR1 SNHLY, CDR2 FYNNEI. V was clipped by 4 bases and J by 10 bases, with 11 bases between them. The CDR3 here is CASSGPGGSPLHF. The DNA of the CDR3 is TGTGCCAGCAGTGGGCCGGGCGGGTCACCCCTCCACTTT. Filled out from reference TRBV2 and TRBJ1-6, the complete variable domain reads EPEVTQTPSHQVTQMGQEVILRCVPISNHLYFYWYRQILGQKVEFLVSFYNNEISEKSEIFDDQFSVERPDGSNFTLKIRSTKLEDSAMYFCASSGPGGSPLHFGNGTRLTVT.

The chain is built from TRBV9 and TRBJ2-5, with D possibly TRBD2 on 6 matching bases. The CDR3 contains 15 residues. V was clipped by 0 bases and J by 2 bases, with 11 bases between them. Germline assignment: CDR1 SGDLS and CDR2 YYNGEE. The CDR3 coding sequence is TGTGCCAGCAGCGTAGTGGGAGGAGGGCAAGAGACCCAGTACTTC. Translated, it gives CASSVVGGGQETQYF.

The chain recombines TRBV9 with TRBJ2-5; tentative D call: TRBD1 (6 bases). CDR1 and CDR2 from the germline V gene are SGDLS and YYNGEE. V was pared by 3 bases and J by 6 bases, with 15 bases between. This CDR3 has 14 amino acids. For the CDR3, the DNA is TGTGCCAGCAGCGACGGAAACAGGGCAAAGACCCAGTACTTC. It codes for CASSDGNRAKTQYF.

This clone was counted once. V usage is TRBV19 and J usage is TRBJ1-5; D is possibly TRBD1 (6 bases). CDR1 is LNHDA and CDR2 is SQIVND in the germline V gene (reference sequence). CDR3 size: 16 residues. The V end was cut by 6 bases, the J end by 4 bases, with 19 bases between. DNA for the CDR3: TGTGCCAGTAGCAGGGTCACCGGGACACTTAATCAGCCCCAGCATTTT. Translating it yields CASSRVTGTLNQPQHF.

This clone came up a few times. V usage is TRBV7-9 and J usage is TRBJ2-6, with 7 bases lining up with TRBD1. CDR3 length: 15 amino acids. The V segment lost 4 bases and the J segment 2 bases; nucleotides outside the gene matches: 2. Germline loops: CDR1 SEHNR, CDR2 FQNEAQ (reference sequence). This CDR3 is CASSSDRAGANVLTF. The DNA for the CDR3 is TGTGCCAGCAGCTCCGACAGGGCTGGGGCCAACGTCCTGACTTTC.

This clone was seen a handful of times. The V gene is TRBV27, the J gene TRBJ1-5, with D possibly matching TRBD1 (5 bases). The CDR3 runs to 16 residues. Germline CDR1 and CDR2: MNHEY and SMNVEV (reference sequence). Between the trimmed V and J ends, which lost 10 bases and 0 bases, there was a span of 19 bases. The CDR3 reads CATHPMGGYSNQPQHF. The CDR3 nucleotides read TGTGCCACGCACCCCATGGGGGGGTATAGCAATCAGCCCCAGCATTTT.

The V and J genes are TRBV9 and TRBJ2-6; maybe TRBD1 (6 bases). V lost 4 bases and J 4 bases, leaving 12 bases between the germline ends. CDR1 and CDR2 (germline): SGDLS, YYNGEE. The CDR3 spans 15 residues. As DNA, the CDR3 is TGTGCCAGCAGCATGGGACACACCGGGGCCAACGTCCTGACTTTC. Its protein product is CASSMGHTGANVLTF.

The rearrangement links TRBV18 to TRBJ2-3; D uncertain. Germline V gives CDR1 KGHSH, CDR2 LQKENI. V lost 3 bases to trimming and J lost 6 bases, with 10 bases between them. The CDR3 has 13 residues. CDR3: CASSPRPSDTQYF. CDR3 DNA: TGTGCCAGCTCACCCCGCCCCAGTGATACGCAGTATTTT.

The chain combines TRBV4-3 with TRBJ1-2; TRBD1 might be the D (5 bases). The germline gives CDR1 LGHNA, CDR2 YSLEER. The CDR3 length is 15 residues. V was shortened by 2 bases and J by 2 bases, with 12 bases between the two germline ends. The CDR3 region has the DNA TGCGCCAGCAGCCAAACTTGGGGGGTCAACTATGGCTACACCTTC. Protein product: CASSQTWGVNYGYTF.

The chain joins TRBV3-1 (or the pseudogene TRBV3-2) to TRBJ2-3; 7 bases are shared with TRBD1. Trimming at V came to 2 bases and at J to 5 bases, leaving 7 bases not matched to a gene. Germline V gene sequence: CDR1 LGHDT, CDR2 YNNKEL (reference sequence). The CDR3 runs to 15 residues. The CDR3 spells CASSQFRGRQDTQYF. As DNA, the CDR3 is TGTGCCAGCAGCCAATTTAGGGGGCGACAAGATACGCAGTATTTT.

J is TRBJ1-5 and V is TRBV28; no reliable D call. Germline-derived CDR1 and CDR2 are MDHEN and SYDVKM. This CDR3 contains 15 residues. With 6 bases removed from V and 2 bases from J, the gap between germline ends came to 14 bases. In DNA, the CDR3 is TGTGCCAGCAGCCCCGGGCGGGCCGGCAATCAGCCCCAGCATTTT. Translated, it gives CASSPGRAGNQPQHF.

The V and J genes are TRBV18 and TRBJ2-4; 12 positions agree with TRBD1. Unmatched junction bases numbered 9, after V lost 1 base and J lost 5 bases. Germline lookup yields CDR1 KGHSH and CDR2 LQKENI. The CDR3 has 18 residues. The CDR3, as DNA: TGTGCCAGCTCACCACGACTATCCGGGACAGGGGGCCAAAACATTCAGTACTTC. Amino acid sequence: CASSPRLSGTGGQNIQYF.

The chain recombines TRBV5-1 with TRBJ2-1, with 11 bases aligning to TRBD2. Losses at the gene ends were 4 bases for V and 8 bases for J; bases not matched to a gene: 8. The CDR3 contains 15 residues. Germline V gene lookup returns CDR1 SGHRS and CDR2 YFSETQ. The CDR3 region is CASSGQLAGVDEQFF. The CDR3 DNA follows: TGCGCCAGCAGCGGCCAACTAGCGGGAGTCGATGAGCAGTTCTTC.

V gene TRBV7-6 combines with J gene TRBJ2-1; TRBD1 might be the D (5 bases). V lost 4 bases, J lost 5 bases, and 15 bases lay in between. The CDR3 totals 15 residues. CDR1 and CDR2 (germline): SGHVS, FNYEAQ. CDR3: CASSYQGKGHNEQFF. The CDR3 DNA reads TGTGCCAGCAGCTACCAGGGAAAGGGGCACAATGAGCAGTTCTTC.

The V and J genes are TRBV18 and TRBJ2-5, with 7 positions matching TRBD1. Germline CDR1 reads KGHSH; CDR2 reads LQKENI. The V and J ends lost 6 bases and 5 bases, in that order; junction bases with no gene match: 9. The CDR3 is 14 amino acids. CDR3 coding DNA: TGTGCCAGCTCCCCGGTAGGGGGCTGGGAGACCCAGTACTTC. Encoded protein: CASSPVGGWETQYF.

The J gene is TRBJ2-6, the V gene TRBV6-2 or TRBV6-3; 7 bases line up with TRBD2. The CDR3 runs 18 residues. Losses at the gene ends were 6 bases for V and 5 bases for J; bases not matched to a gene: 16. Germline lookup yields CDR1 MNHEY and CDR2 SVGEGT. The CDR3 is CASSPIPGGSLWANVLTF. CDR3 in DNA: TGTGCCAGCAGCCCTATCCCCGGGGGGTCTCTCTGGGCCAACGTCCTGACTTTC.

J is TRBJ2-5 and V is TRBV20-1; 8 positions agree with TRBD2. The ends lost 3 bases at V and 1 base at J; junction bases unmatched: 7. Germline V gene lookup returns CDR1 DFQATT and CDR2 SNEGSKA (reference sequence). CDR3 length equals 15 residues. The CDR3 DNA follows: TGCAGTGCTAGTCGTCGGGCGGGGGGCCAAGAGACCCAGTACTTC. It translates to CSASRRAGGQETQYF.

V usage is TRBV5-1 and J usage is TRBJ2-3, with 8 bases that match TRBD2. From germline, CDR1 is SGHRS and CDR2 YFSETQ. The CDR3 is made up of 15 amino acids. V gave up 3 bases and J gave up 1 base; unmatched junction bases: 4. The CDR3 spells CASSSRGGRTDTQYF. The CDR3 nucleotides are TGCGCCAGCAGCTCCCGGGGGGGTCGCACAGATACGCAGTATTTT. The whole variable domain, remainder taken from reference TRBV5-1 and TRBJ2-3, is KAGVTQTPRYLIKTRGQQVTLSCSPISGHRSVSWYQQTPGQGLQFLFEYFSETQRNKGNFPGRFSGRQFSNSRSEMNVSTLELGDSALYLCASSSRGGRTDTQYFGPGTRLTVL.

This clone was seen only once. The chain uses TRBV6-6 and TRBJ2-1; TRBD1 matches at 7 bases. The CDR3 consists of 16 residues. The germline V gene has CDR1 MNHNY and CDR2 SVGAGI (reference sequence). V shed 5 bases, J shed 0 bases, and the junction held 7 bases outside the gene matches. The CDR3 here is CASSPDRTYSYNEQFF. The CDR3 DNA is TGTGCCAGCAGTCCGGACAGGACATACTCCTACAATGAGCAGTTCTTC.

V is TRBV7-9 and J is TRBJ2-7; D is perhaps TRBD1 (6 bases). The CDR3 is made up of 17 amino acids. CDR1 is SEHNR and CDR2 is FQNEAQ in the germline V gene (reference sequence). V was pared by 5 bases and J by 1 base, with 21 bases between. This chain's CDR3 is CASSISSAGVGSYEQYF. DNA of the CDR3: TGTGCCAGCAGCATCTCAAGTGCAGGGGTTGGATCCTACGAGCAGTACTTC.

The rearrangement joins TRBV7-9 to TRBJ1-3; 8 nucleotides line up with TRBD1. CDR1 and CDR2 (germline): SEHNR, FQNEAQ (reference sequence). The CDR3 runs to 15 residues. The V segment lost 5 bases and the J segment 9 bases; nucleotides outside the gene matches: 12. CDR3 loop: CASSPTTGERGTIYF. The CDR3, as DNA: TGTGCCAGCAGCCCAACGACAGGGGAGCGCGGCACCATATATTTT.

The chain combines TRBV18 with TRBJ1-2, with unresolved D. The CDR3 runs to 14 residues. The germline gives CDR1 KGHSH, CDR2 LQKENI. The V end was cut by 2 bases, the J end by 7 bases, with 14 bases between. As DNA, the CDR3 is TGTGCCAGCTCACCAGATGGGAGCATCGGTGGCTACACCTTC. It encodes CASSPDGSIGGYTF.

V gene TRBV9 combines with J gene TRBJ2-2; perhaps TRBD1 as D (6 bases). Per germline, CDR1 SGDLS and CDR2 YYNGEE. V was clipped by 2 bases and J by 6 bases, with 11 bases between them. The CDR3 has 14 amino acids. The CDR3 DNA reads as TGTGCCAGCAGCGTCCACAGGGTTTCCGGGGAGCTGTTTTTT. This codes for CASSVHRVSGELFF.

The count of this clone is one. J is TRBJ1-2 and V is TRBV6-2 or TRBV6-3; D not resolved. V was cut by 2 bases and J by 0 bases, with 7 bases left in between. The CDR3 length is 14 residues. Germline V gene lookup returns CDR1 MNHEY and CDR2 SVGEGT. The CDR3 nucleotides read TGTGCCAGCAGTTACCTCAGTACTAACTATGGCTACACCTTC. It specifies CASSYLSTNYGYTF.

The chain combines TRBV6-5 with TRBJ1-1; D gene unclear. The ends were cut back, 4 bases at V and 3 bases at J, with 9 bases in the middle. The germline V gene has CDR1 MNHEY and CDR2 SVGAGI. This CDR3 has 13 amino acids. The CDR3: CASSFLEDTEAFF. The CDR3 DNA sequence: TGTGCCAGCAGTTTCCTGGAGGACACTGAAGCTTTCTTT.

V and J are TRBV7-2 and TRBJ2-5; possible D gene TRBD2, 6 bases. V lost 5 bases and J lost 1, with 17 bases in between. The CDR3 is 16 amino acids. Germline CDR1 is SGHTA and CDR2 is FQGNSA. The CDR3: CASSLSLQEGQETQYF. The DNA for the CDR3 is TGTGCCAGCAGCCTTTCCCTTCAGGAGGGCCAAGAGACCCAGTACTTC. The whole variable domain, filled in from reference TRBV7-2 and TRBJ2-5, reads GAGVSQSPSNKVTEKGKDVELRCDPISGHTALYWYRQSLGQGLEFLIYFQGNSAPDKSGLPSDRFSAERTGGSVSTLTIQRTQQEDSAVYLCASSLSLQEGQETQYFGPGTRLLVL.

V is TRBV3-1 (or the pseudogene TRBV3-2) and J is TRBJ2-5, with 7 bases identical to TRBD1. The germline V gene encodes CDR1 LGHDT and CDR2 YNNKEL (reference sequence). Trimming cost V 0 bases and J 6 bases; bases outside gene matches: 7. CDR3 length: 15 residues. This chain's CDR3 is CASSQELGRGKTQYF. The CDR3 DNA is TGTGCCAGCAGCCAAGAGTTGGGCAGGGGGAAGACCCAGTACTTC.

The chain recombines TRBV6-6 with TRBJ1-1; D is unresolved. CDR3 length: 14 residues. The V gene's germline CDR1 is MNHNY and CDR2 SVGAGI (reference sequence). V gave up 6 bases and J gave up 1 base, with 12 bases separating them. The CDR3 loop is CASSYRLSNTEAFF. The CDR3 DNA follows: TGTGCCAGCAGCTATCGACTCTCGAACACTGAAGCTTTCTTT.

This chain connects TRBV9 to TRBJ1-2; D is ambiguous. This CDR3 comprises 13 residues. Germline CDR1 SGDLS, CDR2 YYNGEE. V was shortened by 0 bases and J by 7 bases, with 10 bases between the two germline ends. Here the CDR3 reads CASSVGGGRGYTF. CDR3 DNA sequence: TGTGCCAGCAGCGTAGGTGGAGGTCGTGGCTACACCTTC.

The chain recombines TRBV6-5 with TRBJ2-2; D is perhaps TRBD2 (6 bases). The CDR3 consists of 13 residues. Per the germline V gene, CDR1 is MNHEY and CDR2 is SVGAGI. Trimming removed 8 bases at V and 6 bases at J, with 13 bases between. CDR3 nucleotides: TGTGCCAGCGGCCCAAGACTAGCCGGGGAGCTGTTTTTT. This sequence encodes CASGPRLAGELFF.

Turning to this clone: Other DNA sequences in this sample translate to the same CDR3. V and J are TRBV4-1 and TRBJ2-3; 9 bases are a match to TRBD2. Germline CDR1 is MGHRA and CDR2 is YSYEKL. CDR3 length: 17 residues. After removal of 1 base from V and 3 bases from J, the junction contained 8 bases not matched to a gene. This CDR3 is CASSQGGAGGGTDTQYF. DNA for the CDR3: TGCGCCAGCAGCCAAGGCGGTGCGGGAGGGGGGACAGATACGCAGTATTTT.

The chain has TRBV19 and TRBJ2-3; tentatively, D is TRBD2 (6 bases). The germline V gene encodes CDR1 LNHDA and CDR2 SQIVND (reference sequence). CDR3 length: 14 amino acids. V was trimmed by 3 bases and J by 2 bases, leaving 9 bases between them. CDR3 nucleotide sequence: TGTGCCAGTAGTATCTCGGGACTCACAGATACGCAGTATTTT. This gives the protein CASSISGLTDTQYF.